This is a list of T cell receptor beta chains from one sample in a study of identical twins' blood T cells. TCRdb re-derived calls from the 5' RACE reads in MiXCR, one entry per CDR3 protein. The sample has fewer than 450,000 distinct CDR3 sequences; approximately 30% are singletons. The material sequenced was PBMCs. The receptors here all came from a woman aged 18 to 55 in good health. The CDR3 runs from the conserved cysteine through the conserved F or W. D genes are given only for firm matches. Some rows have no size entry. The others give once, few or many, or a class for an expanded clone.

TRBV24-1	-	TRBJ2-1	-	TGTGCCACCAGTTGGGGGCAGGGGTCCTACAATGAGCAGTTCTTC	CATSWGQGSYNEQFF
TRBV14	-	TRBJ1-1	-	TGTGCCAGCAGCCAAGAGGCCCGGGGTGGCTTGAACACTGAAGCTTTCTTT	CASSQEARGGLNTEAFF
TRBV12-3/TRBV12-4	-	TRBJ2-1	few	TGTGCCAGCAGTTTTCTGGAAGGGGAGCAGTTCTTC	CASSFLEGEQFF
TRBV4-2	TRBD1	TRBJ1-3	few	TGTGCCAGCAGCCAATACCGGGACAGCTCTGGAAACACCATATATTTT	CASSQYRDSSGNTIYF
TRBV2	-	TRBJ1-5	many	TGTGCCAGCAGTGAACGGCAGGGCTGGAATCAGCCCCAGCATTTT	CASSERQGWNQPQHF
TRBV20-1	TRBD1	TRBJ2-5	few	TGCAGTGCTAGCCTTCGACAGGGATTGGTTTTTGAGACCCAGTACTTC	CSASLRQGLVFETQYF
TRBV29-1	-	TRBJ2-1	few	TGCAGCGTTACAGTGTTTGTCGCGACGGTTCAGTTCTTC	CSVTVFVATVQFF
TRBV29-1	-	TRBJ2-1	-	TGCAGCATCGCAGGGGGGCCAGGTCTCCATGAGCAGTTCTTC	CSIAGGPGLHEQFF
TRBV11-2	TRBD1	TRBJ1-1	-	TGTGCCAGCAGCTTAGAACGAGGGACAGGGACAGCTTTCTTT	CASSLERGTGTAFF
TRBV20-1	-	TRBJ2-2	few	TGCAGTGCTAGAGATCGGGAGCGGAGCGGGGAGCTGTTTTTT	CSARDRERSGELFF
TRBV14	-	TRBJ1-1	few	TGTGCCAGCAGCCAAGACGGACAGCGAAGGTCCACTGAAGCTTTCTTT	CASSQDGQRRSTEAFF
TRBV5-1	TRBD1	TRBJ2-3	few	TGCGCCAGCAGCTGGGGACAGGGCTACACAGATACGCAGTATTTT	CASSWGQGYTDTQYF
TRBV6-2/TRBV6-3	TRBD1	TRBJ2-7	many	TGTGCCAGCAGTTACAACAGGGGAAACGAGCAGTACTTC	CASSYNRGNEQYF
TRBV20-1	TRBD1	TRBJ1-1	many	TGCAGTGCTAGCGAGGGGGCTCAGATTGAAGCTTTCTTT	CSASEGAQIEAFF
TRBV12-3/TRBV12-4	-	TRBJ1-2	-	TGTGCCAGCAGTTTCTCCCGAGGGTTCAATGGCTACACCTTC	CASSFSRGFNGYTF
TRBV6-5	-	TRBJ1-5	-	TGTGCCAGCAGTTACCTCGCAGGGGATCAGCCCCAGCATTTT	CASSYLAGDQPQHF
TRBV9	-	TRBJ1-3	-	TGTGCCAGCAGCGCCCGGGCTCAGGCTGGAAACACCATATATTTT	CASSARAQAGNTIYF
TRBV7-7	-	TRBJ1-1	-	TGTGCTAGCAGCTCCCTCCTCGGTCGCGGGGCCAGGGACACTGAAGCTTTCTTT	CASSSLLGRGARDTEAFF
TRBV29-1	-	TRBJ1-1	many	TGCAGCCCCGTGGTCCGTCCGAACACTGAAGCTTTCTTT	CSPVVRPNTEAFF
TRBV10-3	-	TRBJ1-1	-	TGTGCCATCAGTGGAGTCATGAGCACTGAAGCTTTCTTT	CAISGVMSTEAFF
TRBV7-2	-	TRBJ1-1	-	TGTGCCAGCAGCTTAGAGGTCTCTTCTGAAGCTTTCTTT	CASSLEVSSEAFF
TRBV7-2	-	TRBJ1-5	-	TGTGCCAGCAGCTTACAATATGGGGGACCCCAGCATTTT	CASSLQYGGPQHF
TRBV20-1	-	TRBJ1-1	few	TGCAGTGCCCTGGACGGGAACACTGAAGCTTTCTTT	CSALDGNTEAFF
TRBV14	-	TRBJ1-5	-	TGTGCCAGCAGCCCTAAGTCAGTTAATCAGCCCCAGCATTTT	CASSPKSVNQPQHF
TRBV27	TRBD1	TRBJ1-2	few	TGTGCCAGCAGCCTCGCGGGTAGCAGGGGGCGCAATGGCTACACCTTC	CASSLAGSRGRNGYTF
TRBV6-5	-	TRBJ1-4	-	TGTGCCAGCAGTTACGGTCGGCAGGGAGGTGAAAAACTGTTTTTT	CASSYGRQGGEKLFF